Detailed here is one T cell receptor (beta chain). Its antigen is undetermined. Trimming took 7 bases from V and 4 from J, leaving 14 bases between them. The CDR3 loop spans 13 amino acids. This specimen comes from a study of T cells after yellow fever vaccination. Study-level points and caveats: Post-booster samples contained most primary-vaccination clones (about 96% CD4, about 90% CD8).

Universal primer sites and UMIs were introduced during 5'RACE template-switching synthesis of TCR cDNA. TCRdb ran MiXCR on the 5' RACE reads and lists one entry per CDR3 protein. Here the sample spans a few hundred thousand distinct CDR3 sequences, around 4% being singletons. The TCR was taken from a young man who received the YFV17D yellow fever vaccine. The material was PBMCs, obtained on the day of the yellow fever booster vaccination. The chain carries TRBV12-3 or TRBV12-4 and TRBJ2-7; perhaps TRBD2 as D (6 bases). CDR3 region: CASNQRAGYEQYF. The CDR3 bases are TGTGCCAGCAACCAACGGGCGGGGTACGAGCAGTACTTC.